This passage covers 30 T cell receptor beta chains from one sample sequenced in a study of vaccination and CD4 T cells after COVID-19. TCRdb reprocessed the PCR reads with MiXCR, giving one entry per CDR3 protein. Counted here are about 18,000 distinct CDR3 sequences, around 62% occurring once; the ten biggest clones make up over 1%. Here the sequenced sample was CD4+ T cells from blood, taken before SARS-CoV-2 vaccination. The receptors shown here come from a human donor who had recovered from COVID-19.

The rearrangement uses TRBV28 and TRBJ1-2, with 7 bases identical to TRBD1. Germline V gene data show CDR1 as MDHEN and CDR2 as SYDVKM. The CDR3 consists of 14 residues. V gave up 4 bases and J gave up 8 bases; unmatched junction bases: 10. CDR3 residues: CASSSQTGAYGYTF. Here the CDR3 DNA reads TGTGCCAGCAGTTCCCAAACAGGGGCCTACGGCTACACCTTC.

The gene calls are TRBV7-3 and TRBJ2-1; 10 nucleotides line up with TRBD2. Per germline, CDR1 SGHTA and CDR2 FQGTGA. Trimming took 2 bases from V and 9 from J; bases not matched to a gene: 4. This CDR3 spans 14 amino acids. CDR3 residues: CASSLASGRSEQFF. For the CDR3, the DNA is TGTGCCAGCAGCTTAGCTAGCGGGAGATCTGAGCAGTTCTTC.

CDR3 nucleotides: TGTGCCAGCATCCGCGGGGCAAACAGCACAGATACGCAGTATTTT. Translation gives CASIRGANSTDTQYF. The J gene is TRBJ2-3, the V gene TRBV11-2; perhaps TRBD2 as D (6 bases). The CDR3 runs 15 residues. Trimming took 7 bases from V and 0 from J, leaving 14 bases between them. Germline V gives CDR1 SGHAT, CDR2 FQNNGV.

The CDR3 loop reads CASSKGLPTDTQYF. The DNA of the CDR3 is TGTGCCAGCAGCAAGGGACTTCCAACAGATACGCAGTATTTT. This chain connects TRBV12-3 or TRBV12-4 to TRBJ2-3; a weak D match, TRBD2 (6 bases). This CDR3 contains 14 residues. V shed 6 bases and J shed 3 bases, with 13 bases lying between them.

The rearrangement uses TRBV4-2 and TRBJ1-2; no reliable D call. V lost 0 bases and J lost 0, with 5 bases in between. The CDR3 has 14 amino acids. CDR1 and CDR2 (germline): LGHNA, YNFKEQ. The CDR3 spells CASSQEGSNYGYTF. In nucleotides, the CDR3 is TGTGCCAGCAGCCAAGAGGGATCTAACTATGGCTACACCTTC.

The chain couples TRBV20-1 to TRBJ1-5, with 7 bases lining up with TRBD1. The CDR3 spans 14 residues. V was pared by 0 bases and J by 11 bases, with 10 bases of the junction left unmatched. In germline, CDR1 is DFQATT, CDR2 SNEGSKA (reference sequence). The CDR3 region has the DNA TGCAGTGCTAGAGACCCCGTGGGCAGGGGGACCCAGCATTTT. Protein sequence: CSARDPVGRGTQHF.

This clonotype was observed a handful of times. The CDR3 here is CASKPGGSSYEQYF. CDR3 coding DNA: TGTGCCAGCAAGCCCGGTGGGAGCTCCTACGAGCAGTACTTC. This chain joins TRBV6-2 or TRBV6-3 and TRBJ2-7; D might be TRBD2 (5 bases). Germline values: CDR1 MNHEY, CDR2 SVGEGT. Trimming removed 7 bases at V and 0 bases at J, with 13 bases between. There are 14 residues in the CDR3.

This chain connects TRBV28 to TRBJ1-3; D remains unclear. The CDR3 extends over 14 amino acids. Germline CDR1 MDHEN, CDR2 SYDVKM. The ends were cut back, 8 bases at V and 1 base at J, with 12 bases in the middle. CDR3 sequence: CASRARASGNTIYF. The CDR3 region has the DNA TGTGCCAGCCGGGCAAGGGCATCTGGAAACACCATATATTTT.

This clonotype was recorded a few times. This sequence joins TRBV20-1 and TRBJ1-3; D gene ambiguous. V lost 2 bases and J 0 bases, leaving 5 bases between the germline ends. Germline CDR1 is DFQATT and CDR2 is SNEGSKA (reference sequence). This CDR3 has 13 amino acids. CDR3 DNA sequence: TGCAGTGCTAGACTGGGCTCTGGAAACACCATATATTTT. Its protein product is CSARLGSGNTIYF.

The gene calls are TRBV6-1 and TRBJ2-1, with D possibly TRBD1 on 6 matching bases. Germline V lookup: CDR1 MNHNS, CDR2 SASEGT. V lost 6 bases, J lost 8 bases, and 17 bases lay in between. The CDR3 runs to 14 residues. CDR3 sequence (DNA): TGTGCCAGCAGGGGTAGGGGGTTGGGTGATGAGCAGTTCTTC. Translated: CASRGRGLGDEQFF.

V usage is TRBV4-1 and J usage is TRBJ2-7; 10 nucleotides line up with TRBD2. The CDR3 is 16 residues long. Germline assignment: CDR1 MGHRA and CDR2 YSYEKL. The junction had 6 bases not matched to a gene; V was cut back by 3 bases and J by 1 base. This CDR3 is CASSQRGLASSYEQYF. The CDR3 bases are TGCGCCAGCAGCCAGAGGGGACTAGCGTCTTCCTACGAGCAGTACTTC.

V is TRBV20-1 and J is TRBJ2-5; D may match TRBD1 or TRBD2 (5 bases each). The CDR3 is 14 amino acids. Germline lookup yields CDR1 DFQATT and CDR2 SNEGSKA (reference sequence). V lost 2 bases and J lost 2, with 12 bases in between. The CDR3 DNA reads TGCAGTGCTAGACCCAGCGGACATCAAGAGACCCAGTACTTC. Translation gives CSARPSGHQETQYF.

V gene TRBV6-2 or TRBV6-3 combines with J gene TRBJ2-2, with 14 bases fitting TRBD2. The CDR3 runs 18 residues. V gave up 2 bases and J gave up 0 bases; unmatched junction bases: 2. From germline, CDR1 is MNHEY and CDR2 SVGEGT. The CDR3 protein is CASSYPGLAGANTGELFF. The CDR3 region has the DNA TGTGCCAGCAGTTACCCGGGACTAGCGGGAGCGAACACCGGGGAGCTGTTTTTT.

V and J are TRBV25-1 and TRBJ1-2; TRBD1 might be the D (5 bases). The CDR3 loop spans 13 amino acids. The germline V and J ends were trimmed by 4 bases and 4 bases, with 10 bases remaining between them. Germline CDR1 MGHDK, CDR2 SYGVNS. CDR3 nucleotide sequence: TGTGCCAGCAGTGGACAGAGGACCTATGGCTACACCTTC. Protein: CASSGQRTYGYTF.

The CDR3 reads CASSRGRGWGGEQYF. In nucleotides, the CDR3 is TGCGCCAGCAGCCGGGGTAGGGGTTGGGGCGGAGAGCAGTACTTC. This chain joins TRBV4-1 and TRBJ2-7, with D possibly TRBD1 on 5 matching bases. Trimming took off 4 bases at V and 7 bases at J, with 20 bases between the two ends. CDR1 and CDR2 from the germline V gene are MGHRA and YSYEKL. This CDR3 comprises 15 residues.

This chain connects TRBV10-3 to TRBJ2-6; 8 bases are shared with TRBD2. There are 20 residues in the CDR3. The junction had 13 bases not matched to a gene; V was cut back by 3 bases and J by 0 bases. Germline lookup yields CDR1 ENHRY and CDR2 SYGVKD. The CDR3 protein is CAISEKYGRGGNSGANVLTF. The CDR3 DNA sequence: TGTGCCATCAGTGAAAAATATGGGCGCGGGGGGAACTCTGGGGCCAACGTCCTGACTTTC.

The chain is built from TRBV7-8 and TRBJ1-3; no definite D call. The CDR3 is made up of 15 amino acids. Germline CDR1 and CDR2: SGHVS and FQNEAQ. V was clipped by 5 bases and J by 1 base, with 12 bases between them. CDR3 sequence reads: CASSPVSRSGNTIYF. Here the CDR3 DNA reads TGTGCCAGCAGCCCCGTTTCAAGGTCTGGAAACACCATATATTTT. Variable domain in full (rest from reference TRBV7-8 and TRBJ1-3): GAGVSQSPRYKVAKRGQDVALRCDPISGHVSLFWYQQALGQGPEFLTYFQNEAQLDKSGLPSDRFFAERPEGSVSTLKIQRTQQEDSAVYLCASSPVSRSGNTIYFGEGSWLTVV.

This rearrangement joins TRBV28 to TRBJ1-5, with TRBD1 matching over 9 bases. The CDR3 spans 12 residues. V dropped 8 bases and J dropped 7; count of bases not matched to a gene: 3. Germline-derived CDR1 and CDR2 are MDHEN and SYDVKM. CDR3 DNA sequence: TGTGCCAGCTGGACAGGGGACCAGCCCCAGCATTTT. This codes for CASWTGDQPQHF.

This rearrangement joins TRBV11-2 to TRBJ1-3; no reliable D call. Germline lookup yields CDR1 SGHAT and CDR2 FQNNGV. The CDR3 is 11 residues long. Deletions cut 5 bases from V and 4 bases from J, with 3 bases between. DNA for the CDR3: TGTGCCAGCAGCCAAGGAAACACCATATATTTT. This sequence encodes CASSQGNTIYF. Based on the CDR3 plus reference TRBV11-2 and TRBJ1-3, the full variable domain is EAGVAQSPRYKIIEKRQSVAFWCNPISGHATLYWYQQILGQGPKLLIQFQNNGVVDDSQLPKDRFSAERLKGVDSTLKIQPAKLEDSAVYLCASSQGNTIYFGEGSWLTVV.

The rearrangement joins TRBV24-1 to TRBJ2-3; D is unresolved. In germline, CDR1 is KGHDR, CDR2 SFDVKD. The CDR3 has 14 amino acids. Trimming pared 6 bases from V and 0 bases from J, leaving 9 bases between. The CDR3 loop is CATSLASSTDTQYF. CDR3 nucleotides: TGTGCCACCAGTTTGGCCAGCAGCACAGATACGCAGTATTTT.

This chain uses TRBV7-2 with TRBJ1-1, with D tentatively TRBD1 (5 bases). Trimming pared 3 bases from V and 1 base from J, leaving 6 bases between. This CDR3 region has 13 residues. Per the germline V gene, CDR1 is SGHTA and CDR2 is FQGNSA. The CDR3 sequence: CASSLRGNTEAFF. Here the CDR3 DNA reads TGTGCCAGCAGCTTGAGGGGGAACACTGAAGCTTTCTTT.

The chain carries TRBV2 and TRBJ2-5; 9 bases are a match to TRBD2. This CDR3 is built from 14 residues. Germline CDR1 SNHLY, CDR2 FYNNEI. With V trimmed by 6 bases and J by 5 bases, 7 bases remained unmatched. Here the CDR3 reads CASSETSGRETQYF. CDR3 bases: TGTGCCAGCAGCGAGACTAGCGGTCGGGAGACCCAGTACTTC.

The J gene is TRBJ1-5, the V gene TRBV6-2 or TRBV6-3, with 8 bases matching TRBD1. The CDR3 totals 13 residues. Germline V gene data show CDR1 as MNHEY and CDR2 as SVGEGT. Trimming took 6 bases from V and 6 from J; bases not matched to a gene: 4. As DNA, the CDR3 is TGTGCCAGCAGCGGACAGGGCGGTCAGCCCCAGCATTTT. Its protein is CASSGQGGQPQHF.

The gene calls are TRBV3-1 and TRBJ2-1, with 14 positions matching TRBD2. Germline trimming cut 0 bases from V and 2 bases from J; bases unmatched to any gene: 0. CDR3 length equals 17 residues. The germline V gene encodes CDR1 LGHDT and CDR2 YNNKEL (reference sequence). The CDR3 loop is CASSQEGLAGAYNEQFF. Here the CDR3 DNA reads TGTGCCAGCAGCCAAGAGGGACTAGCGGGAGCCTACAATGAGCAGTTCTTC.

The V call is TRBV7-2, the J call TRBJ2-3; D ambiguous. V lost 1 base and J lost 10, with 9 bases in between. The CDR3 extends over 12 amino acids. Germline CDR1 is SGHTA and CDR2 is FQGNSA. CDR3 DNA: TGTGCCAGCAGCTTAGAGTTAGAGGCGCAGTATTTT. Translation gives CASSLELEAQYF.

The chain combines TRBV7-2 with TRBJ2-5, with no clear D. The CDR3 has 15 residues. Trimming removed 4 bases at V and 5 bases at J, with 17 bases between. The germline V gene has CDR1 SGHTA and CDR2 FQGNSA. The CDR3 DNA sequence: TGTGCCAGCAGCTCATCGGCTATTGGCAGGGAGACCCAGTACTTC. This encodes CASSSSAIGRETQYF. The full variable domain, rest sourced from reference TRBV7-2 and TRBJ2-5, is GAGVSQSPSNKVTEKGKDVELRCDPISGHTALYWYRQSLGQGLEFLIYFQGNSAPDKSGLPSDRFSAERTGGSVSTLTIQRTQQEDSAVYLCASSSSAIGRETQYFGPGTRLLVL.

Regarding this clonotype: Its ends do not fully match the called genes, so a read error is possible. This chain joins TRBV6-1 and TRBJ2-7; TRBD1 matches at 9 bases. Germline V gene sequence: CDR1 MNHNS, CDR2 SASEGT. This CDR3 is 13 amino acids long. The CDR3 sequence: CASSDAPDGTGFF. In DNA form, the CDR3 reads TGTGCCAGCAGTGACGCCCCGGACGGGACAGGGTTCTTC.

This sequence joins TRBV2 and TRBJ1-2; perhaps TRBD1 as D (5 bases). CDR1 and CDR2 from the germline V gene are SNHLY and FYNNEI. The CDR3 length is 13 residues. V lost 10 bases and J 3 bases, leaving 15 bases between the germline ends. CDR3 coding DNA: TGTGCCACCCAGAGGGGAGAGGACTATGGCTACACCTTC. Its translation is CATQRGEDYGYTF. Based on the CDR3 plus reference TRBV2 and TRBJ1-2, the full variable domain is EPEVTQTPSHQVTQMGQEVILRCVPISNHLYFYWYRQILGQKVEFLVSFYNNEISEKSEIFDDQFSVERPDGSNFTLKIRSTKLEDSAMYFCATQRGEDYGYTFGSGTRLTVV.

J is TRBJ2-7 and V is TRBV7-9; TRBD1 matches at 9 bases. Germline loops: CDR1 SEHNR, CDR2 FQNEAQ (reference sequence). Germline trimming cut 0 bases from V and 10 bases from J; bases unmatched to any gene: 7. The CDR3 length is 14 residues. The CDR3 DNA reads TGTGCCAGCAGCTTAGCGGACAGGGGTGACGCACAGTACTTC. Its translation is CASSLADRGDAQYF.

Comments on this clonotype: At one boundary the junction diverges from the germline segment, which might be a read error. The rearrangement joins TRBV6-1 to TRBJ1-4; the match to TRBD1 covers 9 bases. The CDR3 runs to 13 residues. CDR1 is MNHNS and CDR2 is SASEGT in the germline V gene. This chain's CDR3 is CASSRKAGTGNIF. The CDR3 bases are TGTGCCAGCAGCCGCAAAGCCGGGACAGGGAATATTTTT.